A selection of T cell receptor beta chains follows, all from one sample in a study of shared clonotypes between healthy human individuals. Assay: immunoSEQ multiplex PCR; the TCRdb copy retains only in-frame clones and omits some. The sample records 2,100,000 or so clones, about 94% being singletons. Sequencing input: naive CD4+ T cells sorted from blood. The receptors originated from a man aged 18 to 35 in good health. Both conserved end residues are part of each CDR3. The D gene is left open where the match is weak.

CAWSHRGRETQYF,TGTGCCTGGAGCCACAGGGGGCGGGAGACCCAGTACTTC,TRBJ2-5,TRBV30,TRBD1
CASSVDRGHEQFF,TGTGCCAGCAGTGTAGACAGGGGACATGAGCAGTTCTTC,TRBJ2-1,TRBV25-1,TRBD1
CASSQEPGQATYEQYF,TGCGCCAGCAGCCAAGAGCCGGGACAGGCTACCTACGAGCAGTACTTC,TRBJ2-7,TRBV4-3,TRBD1
CASSEGGNSYEQYF,TGTGCCAGCAGTGAGGGGGGGAATTCCTACGAGCAGTACTTC,TRBJ2-7,TRBV25-1,TRBD2
CASSYRQGWTEAFF,TGTGCCAGCAGTTACAGACAGGGTTGGACTGAAGCTTTCTTT,TRBJ1-1,TRBV27,TRBD1
CASSLTGGGILYNEQFF,TGTGCCAGCAGCTTAACTGGAGGGGGAATTCTTTACAATGAGCAGTTCTTC,TRBJ2-1,TRBV7-3,-
CASSWDRVNEKLFF,TGTGCCAGCAGTTGGGACAGGGTTAATGAAAAACTGTTTTTT,TRBJ1-4,TRBV2,TRBD1
CASSSGGTATSGNTIYF,TGTGCCAGCAGCTCCGGGGGAACGGCGACCTCTGGAAACACCATATATTTT,TRBJ1-3,TRBV5-6,-
CATSSLRQVGANEKLFF,TGTGCCACCAGCAGCCTCAGACAGGTGGGCGCCAATGAAAAACTGTTTTTT,TRBJ1-4,TRBV15,-
CASRKDRPLYQETQYF,TGTGCCAGCAGAAAAGACCGGCCTTTGTACCAAGAGACCCAGTACTTC,TRBJ2-5,TRBV2,-
CASSYSREGYGYTF,TGTGCCAGCAGTTACTCCCGGGAGGGGTATGGCTACACCTTC,TRBJ1-2,TRBV6-5,-
CASSPPNGPVSTDTQYF,TGTGCCAGCTCACCACCAAACGGTCCCGTTAGCACAGATACGCAGTATTTT,TRBJ2-3,TRBV18,-
CASSLQGTDTQYF,TGTGCCAGCAGTCTCCAGGGGACAGATACGCAGTATTTT,TRBJ2-3,TRBV11-3,-
CASGGANEKLFF,TGTGCCAGCGGGGGAGCTAATGAAAAACTGTTTTTT,TRBJ1-4,TRBV5-6,-
CASSIWPSGTGLFSGTGELFF,TGTGCCAGCAGTATTTGGCCCTCCGGGACAGGGCTCTTTTCGGGAACCGGGGAGCTGTTTTTT,TRBJ2-2,TRBV28,TRBD1
CAWGLAGGPRTQYF,TGTGCCTGGGGTTTAGCGGGGGGGCCTCGTACGCAGTATTTT,TRBJ2-3,TRBV30,TRBD2
CASSQTGVGKNIQYF,TGTGCCAGTAGCCAGACAGGGGTGGGGAAAAACATTCAGTACTTC,TRBJ2-4,TRBV19,TRBD1
CASSLKQNLYGYTF,TGTGCCAGCAGCTTGAAACAGAACCTCTATGGCTACACCTTC,TRBJ1-2,TRBV5-6,-
CASSVQGAGSPLHF,TGTGCCAGCAGCGTCCAGGGGGCGGGATCACCCCTCCACTTT,TRBJ1-6,TRBV9,TRBD1
CASRTLFSYNSPLHF,TGTGCCAGCCGAACCTTGTTCTCCTATAATTCACCCCTCCACTTT,TRBJ1-6,TRBV27,-
CASSNNRGNQETQYF,TGTGCCAGCAGCAACAACAGGGGAAACCAAGAGACCCAGTACTTC,TRBJ2-5,TRBV7-2,TRBD1